The text below deals with one T cell receptor beta chain. The data were obtained in a study of CD8 T cells in Susac syndrome. Reverse transcription of roughly 0.5 to 1 ug RNA was performed with random hexamers. Across 54 Vbeta and 13 Jbeta, TCR beta CDR3 was amplified with immunoSEQ multiplex PCR. Each CDR3 protein gets one entry after TCRdb re-called the immunoSEQ multiplex PCR reads with MiXCR. The sample includes about 180,000 distinct CDR3 sequences, 95% to 96% of them seen just once. Sequencing of TCR beta was carried out in blood CD8+ and CD4+ T cells. V lost 6 bases to trimming and J lost 5 bases; unmatched junction nucleotides: 14. The CDR3 extends over 16 amino acids. Germline V gene sequence: CDR1 DFQATT, CDR2 SNEGSKA (reference sequence).

This chain links TRBV20-1 with TRBJ1-5, with 9 nucleotides matching TRBD1. The TCR comes from a human donor with Susac syndrome. Material: CD4+ T cells from PBMCs. CDR3 DNA sequence: TGCAGTGCAACGAGACGAGGGACAGGGTGGGATCAGCCCCAGCATTTT. Translated, it gives CSATRRGTGWDQPQHF.